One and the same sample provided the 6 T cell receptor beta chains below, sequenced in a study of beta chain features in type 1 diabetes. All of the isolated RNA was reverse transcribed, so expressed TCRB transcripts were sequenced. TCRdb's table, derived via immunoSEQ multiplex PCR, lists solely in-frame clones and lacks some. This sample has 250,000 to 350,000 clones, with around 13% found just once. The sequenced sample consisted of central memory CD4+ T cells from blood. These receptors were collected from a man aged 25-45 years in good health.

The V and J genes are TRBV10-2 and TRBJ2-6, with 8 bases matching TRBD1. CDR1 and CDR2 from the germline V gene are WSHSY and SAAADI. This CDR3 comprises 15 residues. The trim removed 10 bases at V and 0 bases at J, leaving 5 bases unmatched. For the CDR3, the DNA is TGCGCCACAGGGGGCTCTCTCTCTGGGGCCAACGTCCTGACTTTC. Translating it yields CATGGSLSGANVLTF.

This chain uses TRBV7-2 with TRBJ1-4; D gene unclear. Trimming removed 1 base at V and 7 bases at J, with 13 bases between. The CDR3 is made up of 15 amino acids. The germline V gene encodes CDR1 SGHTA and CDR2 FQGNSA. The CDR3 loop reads CASSLGSVAVEKLFF. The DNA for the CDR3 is TGTGCCAGCAGCTTAGGGTCGGTGGCGGTTGAAAAACTGTTTTTT.

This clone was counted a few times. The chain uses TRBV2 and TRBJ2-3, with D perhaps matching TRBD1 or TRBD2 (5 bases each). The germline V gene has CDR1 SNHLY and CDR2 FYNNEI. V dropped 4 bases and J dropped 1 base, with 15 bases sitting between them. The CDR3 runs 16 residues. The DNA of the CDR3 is TGTGCCAGCAGTGCCTCGTCGGGGCTGCGCACAGATACGCAGTATTTT. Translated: CASSASSGLRTDTQYF.

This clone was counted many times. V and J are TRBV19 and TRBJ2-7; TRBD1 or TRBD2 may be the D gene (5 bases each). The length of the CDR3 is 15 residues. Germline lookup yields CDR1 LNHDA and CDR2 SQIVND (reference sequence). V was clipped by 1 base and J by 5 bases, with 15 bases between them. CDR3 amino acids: CASSIGLQGRHEQYF. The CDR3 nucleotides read TGTGCCAGTAGTATAGGCCTTCAGGGACGCCACGAGCAGTACTTC.

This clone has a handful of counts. The CDR3 reads CASSYLGGTMSLKLFF. The CDR3 DNA is TGTGCCAGCAGCTACCTTGGGGGGACAATGTCTCTAAAACTGTTTTTT. J is TRBJ1-4 and V is TRBV7-2, with TRBD1 as a possible D gene (6 bases). CDR1 is SGHTA, CDR2 FQGNSA, per germline. V lost 4 bases and J lost 10, with 22 bases in between. There are 16 residues in the CDR3. Full variable domain (outside the CDR3, taken from reference TRBV7-2 and TRBJ1-4): GAGVSQSPSNKVTEKGKDVELRCDPISGHTALYWYRQSLGQGLEFLIYFQGNSAPDKSGLPSDRFSAERTGGSVSTLTIQRTQQEDSAVYLCASSYLGGTMSLKLFFGSGTQLSVL.

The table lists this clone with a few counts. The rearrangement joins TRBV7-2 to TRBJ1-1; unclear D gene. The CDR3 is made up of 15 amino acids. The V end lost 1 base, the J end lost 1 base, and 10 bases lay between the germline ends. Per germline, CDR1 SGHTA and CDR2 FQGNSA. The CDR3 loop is CASSLDSSSNTEAFF. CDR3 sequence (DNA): TGTGCCAGCAGCTTAGACAGCAGCTCGAACACTGAAGCTTTCTTT.